This paragraph reports one T cell receptor (beta chain). Its matching antigen is unknown. The data were obtained in a study of blood T cells in healthy people across ages. The CDR3 has 16 residues. Trimming shortened V by 8 bases and J by 8 bases, and 27 bases separated the two germline ends. Germline CDR1 reads SNHLY; CDR2 reads FYNNEI. The use of a sample-barcoded 5' primer and a J-beta primer mix characterized a second PCR of roughly 7 to 11 cycles. MiXCR, run by TCRdb on the 5' RACE reads, gives a single entry per CDR3 protein. The sample yields 1.2 million to 1.5 million distinct CDR3 sequences, roughly 60% seen once. Study findings and constraints: Age brought a roughly linear fall in TCR beta diversity measured per million T cells. Long-lived donors carried more naive CD4+ cells and greater diversity than aged donors.

The sample, approximately 10 milliliters of peripheral blood, was drawn from each donor. Sequencing used blood. The rearrangement uses TRBV2 and TRBJ1-2; TRBD1 is a possible D gene (5 bases). The receptor was isolated from a man aged 18 to 29 in good health. CDR3 DNA sequence: TGTGCCAGCCAGGGACTCCAGGAACCAACAATGAGGGGCTACACCTTC. Residues: CASQGLQEPTMRGYTF.